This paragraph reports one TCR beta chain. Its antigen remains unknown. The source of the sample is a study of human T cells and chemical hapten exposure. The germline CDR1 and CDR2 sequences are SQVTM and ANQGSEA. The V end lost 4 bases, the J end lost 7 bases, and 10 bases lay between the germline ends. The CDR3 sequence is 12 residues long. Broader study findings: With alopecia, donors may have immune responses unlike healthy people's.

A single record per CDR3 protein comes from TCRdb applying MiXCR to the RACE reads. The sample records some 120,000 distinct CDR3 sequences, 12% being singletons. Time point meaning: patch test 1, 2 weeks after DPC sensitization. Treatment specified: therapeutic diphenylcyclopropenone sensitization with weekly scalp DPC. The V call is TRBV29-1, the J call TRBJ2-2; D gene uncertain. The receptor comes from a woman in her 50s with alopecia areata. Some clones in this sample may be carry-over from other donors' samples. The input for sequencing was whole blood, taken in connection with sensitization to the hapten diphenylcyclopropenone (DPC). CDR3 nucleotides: TGCAGCGTTGCCTTCGAGTTCGGGGAGCTGTTTTTT. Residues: CSVAFEFGELFF.